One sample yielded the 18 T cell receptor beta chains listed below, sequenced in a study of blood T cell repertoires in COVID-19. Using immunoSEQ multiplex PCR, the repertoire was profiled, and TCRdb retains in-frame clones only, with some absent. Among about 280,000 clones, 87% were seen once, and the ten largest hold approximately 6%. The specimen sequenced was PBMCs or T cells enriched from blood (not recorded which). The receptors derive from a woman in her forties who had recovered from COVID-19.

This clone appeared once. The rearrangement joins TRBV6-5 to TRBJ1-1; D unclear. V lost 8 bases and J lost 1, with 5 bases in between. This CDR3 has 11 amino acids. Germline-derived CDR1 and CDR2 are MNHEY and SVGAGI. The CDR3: CASGGNTEAFF. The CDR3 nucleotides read TGTGCCAGCGGCGGGAACACTGAAGCTTTCTTT.

CDR3 sequence reads: CAVRERGLHYYGYTF. The CDR3 DNA reads TGTGCCGTACGGGAGAGAGGGCTTCACTACTATGGCTACACCTTC. The gene calls are TRBV19 and TRBJ1-2; D gene uncertain. The V end was cut by 11 bases, the J end by 3 bases, with 22 bases between. Germline assignment: CDR1 LNHDA and CDR2 SQIVND (reference sequence). CDR3 length: 15 amino acids. Supplemented by reference TRBV19 and TRBJ1-2, the full variable domain reads DGGITQSPKYLFRKEGQNVTLSCEQNLNHDAMYWYRQDPGQGLRLIYYSQIVNDFQKGDIAEGYSVSREKKESFPLTVTSAQKNPTAFYLCAVRERGLHYYGYTFGSGTRLTVV.

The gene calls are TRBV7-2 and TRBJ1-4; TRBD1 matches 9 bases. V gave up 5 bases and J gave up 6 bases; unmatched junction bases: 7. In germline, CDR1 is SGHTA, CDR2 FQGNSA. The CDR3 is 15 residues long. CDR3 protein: CASSLTGQGYEKLFF. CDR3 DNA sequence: TGTGCCAGCAGCCTGACGGGACAGGGTTATGAAAAACTGTTTTTT.

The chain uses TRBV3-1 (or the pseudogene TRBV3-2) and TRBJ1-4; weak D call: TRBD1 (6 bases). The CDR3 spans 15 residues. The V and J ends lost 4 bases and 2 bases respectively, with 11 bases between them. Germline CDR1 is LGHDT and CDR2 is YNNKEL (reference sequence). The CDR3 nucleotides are TGTGCCAGCAGCCGCGGGGGGGCGACTAATGAAAAACTGTTTTTT. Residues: CASSRGGATNEKLFF.

CDR3 in DNA: TGTGCCACCAGTGATTTGCCCAGAGGGCGAATCCCTCAATTTGGCAATGAGCAGTTCTTC. Translated: CATSDLPRGRIPQFGNEQFF. The chain joins TRBV24-1 to TRBJ2-1; a weak D match, TRBD2 (5 bases). CDR1 and CDR2 from the germline V gene are KGHDR and SFDVKD. The CDR3 is made up of 20 amino acids. V was shortened by 0 bases and J by 6 bases, with 26 bases between the two germline ends.

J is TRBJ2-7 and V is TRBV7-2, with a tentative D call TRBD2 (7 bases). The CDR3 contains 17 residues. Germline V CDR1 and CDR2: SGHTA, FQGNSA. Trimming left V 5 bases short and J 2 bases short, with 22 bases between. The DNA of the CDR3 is TGTGCCAGCAGCCGCTCCCCGGTGGGGGCGGGAGCCTACGAGCAGTACTTC. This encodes CASSRSPVGAGAYEQYF.

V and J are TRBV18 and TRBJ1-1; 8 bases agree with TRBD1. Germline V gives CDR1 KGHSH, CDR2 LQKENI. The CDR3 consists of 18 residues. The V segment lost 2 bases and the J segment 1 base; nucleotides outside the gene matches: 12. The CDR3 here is CASSPRQGALIGNTEAFF. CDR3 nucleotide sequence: TGTGCCAGCTCACCAAGGCAGGGGGCGTTGATCGGGAACACTGAAGCTTTCTTT.

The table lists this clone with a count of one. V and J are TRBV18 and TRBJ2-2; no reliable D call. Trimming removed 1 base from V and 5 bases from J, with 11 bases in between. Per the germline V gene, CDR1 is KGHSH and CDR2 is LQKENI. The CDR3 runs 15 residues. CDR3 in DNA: TGTGCCAGCTCACCACGGAGTAGCCGGACCGGGGAGCTGTTTTTT. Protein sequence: CASSPRSSRTGELFF.

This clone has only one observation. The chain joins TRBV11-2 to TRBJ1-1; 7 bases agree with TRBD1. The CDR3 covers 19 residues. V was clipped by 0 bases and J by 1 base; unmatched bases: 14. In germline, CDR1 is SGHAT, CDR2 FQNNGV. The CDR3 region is CASSLDQSILTGKNTEAFF. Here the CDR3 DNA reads TGTGCCAGCAGCTTAGATCAGAGTATCTTGACAGGGAAGAACACTGAAGCTTTCTTT.

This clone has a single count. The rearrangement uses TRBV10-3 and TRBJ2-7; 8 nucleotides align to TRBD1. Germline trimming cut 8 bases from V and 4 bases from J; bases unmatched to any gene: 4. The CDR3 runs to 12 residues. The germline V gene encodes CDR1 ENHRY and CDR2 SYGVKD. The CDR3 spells CAIAGGLYEQYF. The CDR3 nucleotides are TGTGCCATCGCAGGGGGCTTATACGAGCAGTACTTC.

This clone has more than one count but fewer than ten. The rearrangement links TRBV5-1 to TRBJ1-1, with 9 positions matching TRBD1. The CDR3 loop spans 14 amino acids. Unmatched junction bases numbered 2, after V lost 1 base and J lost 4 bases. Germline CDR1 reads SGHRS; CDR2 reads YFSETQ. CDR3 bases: TGCGCCAGCAGCTTGTTGACAGGGGGCACTGAAGCTTTCTTT. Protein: CASSLLTGGTEAFF.

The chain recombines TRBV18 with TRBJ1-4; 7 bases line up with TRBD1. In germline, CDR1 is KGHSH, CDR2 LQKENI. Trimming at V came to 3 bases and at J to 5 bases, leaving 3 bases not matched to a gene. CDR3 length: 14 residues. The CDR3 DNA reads TGTGCCAGCTCACCCCAGGGGGAAAATGAAAAACTGTTTTTT. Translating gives CASSPQGENEKLFF.

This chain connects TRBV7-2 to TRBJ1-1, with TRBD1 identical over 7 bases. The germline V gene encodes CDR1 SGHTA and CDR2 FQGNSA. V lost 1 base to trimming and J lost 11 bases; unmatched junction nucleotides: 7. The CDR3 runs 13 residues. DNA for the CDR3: TGTGCCAGCAGCTTAGGTCAGGGGGATAGGGCTTTCTTT. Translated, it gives CASSLGQGDRAFF.

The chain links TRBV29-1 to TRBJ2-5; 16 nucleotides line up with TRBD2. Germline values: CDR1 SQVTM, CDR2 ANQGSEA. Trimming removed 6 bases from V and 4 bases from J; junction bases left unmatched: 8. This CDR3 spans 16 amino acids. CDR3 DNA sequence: TGCAGCGTGGGGACTAGCGGGAGGGCCGGGGGAGAGACCCAGTACTTC. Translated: CSVGTSGRAGGETQYF.

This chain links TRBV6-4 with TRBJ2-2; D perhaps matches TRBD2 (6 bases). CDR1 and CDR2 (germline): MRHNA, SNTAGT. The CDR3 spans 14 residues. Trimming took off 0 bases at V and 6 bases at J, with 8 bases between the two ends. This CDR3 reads CASSDSGGAGELFF. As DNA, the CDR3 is TGTGCCAGCAGTGACTCAGGAGGGGCCGGGGAGCTGTTTTTT.

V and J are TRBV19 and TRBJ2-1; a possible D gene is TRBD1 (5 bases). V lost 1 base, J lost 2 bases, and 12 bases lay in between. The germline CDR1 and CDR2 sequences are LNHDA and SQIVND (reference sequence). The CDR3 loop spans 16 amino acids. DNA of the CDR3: TGTGCCAGTAGTATAGTTGCAGGGTCCCCCTACAATGAGCAGTTCTTC. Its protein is CASSIVAGSPYNEQFF.

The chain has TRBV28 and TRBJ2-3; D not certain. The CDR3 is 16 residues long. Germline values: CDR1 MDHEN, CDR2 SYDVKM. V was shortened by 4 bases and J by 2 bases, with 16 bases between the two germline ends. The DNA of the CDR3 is TGTGCCAGCAGTTCATGGGGTACTACTATCACAGATACGCAGTATTTT. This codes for CASSSWGTTITDTQYF.

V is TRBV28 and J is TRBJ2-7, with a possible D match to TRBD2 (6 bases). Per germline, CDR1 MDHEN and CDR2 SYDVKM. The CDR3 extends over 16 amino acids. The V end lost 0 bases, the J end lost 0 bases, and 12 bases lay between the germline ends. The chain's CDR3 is CASSLWGGASSYEQYF. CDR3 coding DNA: TGTGCCAGCAGTTTATGGGGGGGAGCGAGCTCCTACGAGCAGTACTTC. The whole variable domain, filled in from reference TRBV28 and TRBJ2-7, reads DVKVTQSSRYLVKRTGEKVFLECVQDMDHENMFWYRQDPGLGLRLIYFSYDVKMKEKGDIPEGYSVSREKKERFSLILESASTNQTSMYLCASSLWGGASSYEQYFGPGTRLTVT.